The 31 T cell receptor beta chains presented below share a single source sample, sequenced in a study of T cell responses to AZD1222 COVID-19 vaccine. Clones were sequenced by immunoSEQ multiplex PCR, and TCRdb holds only the in-frame ones, with some missing. The sample carries approximately 150,000 clones, about 93% recorded once. This sample comprised peripheral blood, obtained 28 days after the second AZD1222 dose. The receptors were gathered from an adult who received the AZD1222 COVID-19 vaccine.

This clone was counted a single time. For the CDR3, the DNA is TGCAGTGCTAGTCCTCCGATAGCAGGTCGCAATCAGCCCCAGCATTTT. Amino acid sequence: CSASPPIAGRNQPQHF. The rearrangement links TRBV20-1 to TRBJ1-5; D gene uncertain. CDR1 and CDR2 from the germline V gene are DFQATT and SNEGSKA (reference sequence). Trimming took off 3 bases at V and 2 bases at J, with 17 bases between the two ends. The CDR3 spans 16 residues.

This chain uses TRBV4-3 with TRBJ2-5; D perhaps matches TRBD2 (5 bases). This CDR3 region has 13 residues. V was pared by 4 bases and J by 5 bases, with 11 bases between. Germline V gene data show CDR1 as LGHNA and CDR2 as YSLEER. The CDR3: CASSRTEKETQYF. In DNA form, the CDR3 reads TGCGCCAGCAGCCGGACTGAGAAGGAGACCCAGTACTTC.

V gene TRBV7-9 combines with J gene TRBJ1-2; possible D gene TRBD1, 6 bases. Germline V gene lookup returns CDR1 SEHNR and CDR2 FQNEAQ (reference sequence). CDR3 size: 13 residues. Trimming took off 5 bases at V and 4 bases at J, with 11 bases between the two ends. CDR3 sequence (DNA): TGTGCCAGCAGCCCTGGACAGCCCTATGGCTACACCTTC. Protein product: CASSPGQPYGYTF.

The CDR3 bases are TGTGCCAGCGGCCTTGGCGGGACGGCTGGAAACACCATATATTTT. Its translation is CASGLGGTAGNTIYF. The chain employs TRBV6-2 or TRBV6-3 and TRBJ1-3; D perhaps matches TRBD1 (5 bases). V shed 8 bases and J shed 2 bases, with 16 bases lying between them. Germline V gives CDR1 MNHEY, CDR2 SVGEGT. The CDR3 runs to 15 residues.

The gene calls are TRBV10-3 and TRBJ2-1; TRBD2 agrees at 11 bases. Germline V gives CDR1 ENHRY, CDR2 SYGVKD. V was pared by 6 bases and J by 0 bases, with 4 bases of the junction left unmatched. The CDR3 extends over 16 amino acids. CDR3 residues: CAIRSSGGASYNEQFF. The CDR3 coding sequence is TGTGCCATCAGAAGTAGCGGGGGGGCCTCCTACAATGAGCAGTTCTTC.

This chain connects TRBV20-1 to TRBJ1-2; D unresolved. Looked up from germline, CDR1 is DFQATT and CDR2 is SNEGSKA (reference sequence). V lost 6 bases and J lost 4, with 9 bases in between. CDR3 length: 11 amino acids. As DNA, the CDR3 is TGCAGTGCCACCGTTCCCTATGGCTACACCTTC. It codes for CSATVPYGYTF.

The rearrangement joins TRBV29-1 to TRBJ1-1; perhaps TRBD1 as D (6 bases). Between the trimmed V and J ends, which lost 6 bases and 7 bases, there was a span of 9 bases. The germline V gene has CDR1 SQVTM and CDR2 ANQGSEA. The CDR3 loop spans 10 amino acids. DNA for the CDR3: TGCAGCGTAGGACAGCTTGAAGCTTTCTTT. Its translation: CSVGQLEAFF. Combining the CDR3 with reference TRBV29-1 and TRBJ1-1 gives the whole variable domain SAVISQKPSRDICQRGTSLTIQCQVDSQVTMMFWYRQQPGQSLTLIATANQGSEATYESGFVIDKFPISRPNLTFSTLTVSNMSPEDSSIYLCSVGQLEAFFGQGTRLTVV.

V gene TRBV29-1 combines with J gene TRBJ1-1; a possible D gene is TRBD1 (6 bases). The ends were cut back, 4 bases at V and 3 bases at J, with 9 bases in the middle. Germline loops: CDR1 SQVTM, CDR2 ANQGSEA. This CDR3 region has 12 residues. CDR3 DNA sequence: TGCAGCGTTGCGAAGGGGGACACTGAAGCTTTCTTT. Its translation: CSVAKGDTEAFF.

The chain recombines TRBV4-1 with TRBJ2-1; maybe TRBD1 (5 bases). This CDR3 spans 13 amino acids. Germline CDR1 MGHRA, CDR2 YSYEKL. Trimming cost V 3 bases and J 12 bases, with 15 bases left between them. The CDR3 sequence: CASSQGPVDTQFF. The CDR3 DNA follows: TGCGCCAGCAGCCAGGGCCCGGTGGACACGCAGTTCTTC.

This chain connects TRBV5-8 to TRBJ2-3; D uncertain. V was pared by 0 bases and J by 3 bases, with 11 bases between. The CDR3 contains 15 residues. The germline V gene has CDR1 SGHTS and CDR2 YDEGEE. The CDR3: CASSLGRAPTDTQYF. CDR3 coding DNA: TGTGCCAGCAGCTTGGGAAGGGCCCCAACAGATACGCAGTATTTT.

This clone has a single count. The chain couples TRBV7-8 to TRBJ1-3; D ambiguous. The CDR3 spans 15 residues. Trimming left V 3 bases short and J 0 bases short, with 9 bases between. Germline V CDR1 and CDR2: SGHVS, FQNEAQ. The DNA of the CDR3 is TGTGCCAGCAGCTTGTCTGCCCTCTCTGGAAACACCATATATTTT. As protein: CASSLSALSGNTIYF.

The sample holds one count of this clone. This rearrangement joins TRBV6-2 or TRBV6-3 to TRBJ2-3; D gene unclear. The CDR3 covers 16 residues. Germline CDR1 is MNHEY and CDR2 is SVGEGT. V lost 4 bases and J 6 bases, leaving 20 bases between the germline ends. The CDR3 DNA is TGTGCCAGCAGTTCCATAGAGCCGCGACCCGGCGATACGCAGTATTTT. Encoded protein: CASSSIEPRPGDTQYF.

The CDR3, as DNA: TGTGCCAGCCCAGAGGGAGGGGGCGCGACTGGGTATGGCTACACCTTC. Translation gives CASPEGGGATGYGYTF. V and J are TRBV5-5 and TRBJ1-2; 7 bases map to TRBD1. Trimming removed 7 bases from V and 5 bases from J; junction bases left unmatched: 17. CDR1 and CDR2 (germline): SGHKS, YYEKEE (reference sequence). This CDR3 region has 16 residues.

V is TRBV19 and J is TRBJ1-5; D call uncertain. Trimming removed 5 bases at V and 7 bases at J, with 15 bases between. The germline CDR1 and CDR2 sequences are LNHDA and SQIVND (reference sequence). CDR3 length: 14 amino acids. For the CDR3, the DNA is TGTGCCAGTAGTTCGGCGGCTACGATGCAGCCCCAGCATTTT. This gives the protein CASSSAATMQPQHF.

CDR3 coding DNA: TGTGCCAGCAGCCTGGACATCGGCACTGAAGCTTTCTTT. It encodes CASSLDIGTEAFF. The rearrangement joins TRBV6-5 to TRBJ1-1; maybe TRBD1 (5 bases). V lost 6 bases, J lost 4 bases, and 12 bases lay in between. The CDR3 sequence is 13 residues long. Germline V lookup: CDR1 MNHEY, CDR2 SVGAGI.

The chain employs TRBV5-6 and TRBJ2-5; D possibly uses TRBD1 or TRBD2 (6 bases each). Germline values: CDR1 SGHDT, CDR2 YYEEEE. V gave up 5 bases and J gave up 1 base, with 21 bases separating them. The CDR3 extends over 17 amino acids. The CDR3 protein is CASRAGGGQYFQETQYF. For the CDR3, the DNA is TGTGCCAGCAGGGCCGGAGGGGGACAATACTTCCAAGAGACCCAGTACTTC.

This chain links TRBV28 with TRBJ2-1; TRBD2 agrees at 8 bases. The CDR3 runs to 16 residues. Trimming at V came to 5 bases and at J to 4 bases, leaving 10 bases not matched to a gene. Per the germline V gene, CDR1 is MDHEN and CDR2 is SYDVKM. The CDR3 is CASSHLGRETYNEQFF. In nucleotides, the CDR3 is TGTGCCAGCAGTCACCTCGGGAGGGAGACTTACAATGAGCAGTTCTTC.

This chain uses TRBV7-9 with TRBJ1-2, with D possibly TRBD1 on 5 matching bases. The CDR3 sequence is 14 residues long. From germline, CDR1 is SEHNR and CDR2 FQNEAQ (reference sequence). Between the trimmed V and J ends, which lost 3 bases and 6 bases, there was a span of 14 bases. CDR3 in amino acids: CASSFLQGGDGYTF. Here the CDR3 DNA reads TGTGCCAGCAGCTTCTTGCAGGGTGGCGATGGCTACACCTTC. The whole variable domain, remainder taken from reference TRBV7-9 and TRBJ1-2, is DTGVSQNPRHKITKRGQNVTFRCDPISEHNRLYWYRQTLGQGPEFLTYFQNEAQLEKSRLLSDRFSAERPKGSFSTLEIQRTEQGDSAMYLCASSFLQGGDGYTFGSGTRLTVV.

The chain couples TRBV29-1 to TRBJ2-5; D may be TRBD1 (6 bases). The V end was cut by 5 bases, the J end by 3 bases, with 13 bases between. This CDR3 contains 13 residues. Germline V gene sequence: CDR1 SQVTM, CDR2 ANQGSEA. CDR3 sequence reads: CSVKLGAEETQYF. CDR3 DNA: TGCAGCGTTAAACTGGGGGCGGAAGAGACCCAGTACTTC.

This chain joins TRBV6-5 and TRBJ1-2, with a tentative D call TRBD1 (6 bases). CDR1 MNHEY and CDR2 SVGAGI come from the germline V gene. CDR3 length: 13 residues. Deletions cut 10 bases from V and 3 bases from J, with 15 bases between. The CDR3 reads CATRPRQDYGYTF. The DNA of the CDR3 is TGTGCCACACGGCCACGACAGGACTATGGCTACACCTTC.

This chain uses TRBV25-1 with TRBJ2-7; D may match TRBD1 or TRBD2 (6 bases each). Trimming left V 4 bases short and J 0 bases short, with 19 bases between. Germline V gives CDR1 MGHDK, CDR2 SYGVNS. The CDR3 loop spans 17 amino acids. The CDR3 is CASSAPGGSTASYEQYF. Written as DNA, the CDR3 is TGTGCCAGCAGTGCCCCCGGGGGCTCGACCGCCTCCTACGAGCAGTACTTC.

The V call is TRBV5-4, the J call TRBJ2-3; no reliable D call. The CDR3 is 13 amino acids. V was trimmed by 4 bases and J by 1 base, leaving 7 bases between them. CDR1 is SGHNT, CDR2 YYREEE, per germline (reference sequence). DNA for the CDR3: TGTGCCAGCAGCCTCGAAGGCACAGATACGCAGTATTTT. Translation gives CASSLEGTDTQYF.

The V gene is TRBV7-9, the J gene TRBJ1-1; D uncertain. The CDR3 runs 13 residues. CDR1 SEHNR and CDR2 FQNEAQ come from the germline V gene (reference sequence). Trimming left V 1 base short and J 5 bases short, with 8 bases between. The CDR3 spells CASSLEGETEAFF. The CDR3 DNA reads TGTGCCAGCAGCTTAGAGGGTGAGACTGAAGCTTTCTTT.

The CDR3 is CASSSRLTGFTGELFF. The DNA for the CDR3 is TGTGCCAGCAGCTCTAGATTGACAGGGTTCACCGGGGAGCTGTTTTTT. This chain joins TRBV7-9 and TRBJ2-2; TRBD1 matches at 7 bases. Germline values: CDR1 SEHNR, CDR2 FQNEAQ (reference sequence). The CDR3 contains 16 residues. J lost 4 bases, V lost 4 bases, and 9 bases had no gene match.

The chain uses TRBV9 and TRBJ2-7; D perhaps matches TRBD1 (6 bases). CDR3 length: 13 residues. The V gene's germline CDR1 is SGDLS and CDR2 YYNGEE. V lost 4 bases to trimming and J lost 6 bases, with 14 bases between them. The CDR3 sequence is CASSPRQEGEQYF. The CDR3 coding sequence is TGTGCCAGCAGCCCAAGACAGGAAGGCGAGCAGTACTTC.

The chain links TRBV7-2 to TRBJ1-1, with TRBD1 as a possible D gene (5 bases). Trimming cost V 1 base and J 5 bases, with 17 bases left between them. The CDR3 consists of 16 residues. Germline CDR1 is SGHTA and CDR2 is FQGNSA. The CDR3 DNA reads TGTGCCAGCAGCTTAGTCCCCGGGTCATGGGGGACTGAAGCTTTCTTT. Translation: CASSLVPGSWGTEAFF.

This chain connects TRBV3-1 (or the pseudogene TRBV3-2) to TRBJ2-7; TRBD2 matches 9 bases. The junction had 5 bases not matched to a gene; V was cut back by 2 bases and J by 6 bases. This CDR3 is built from 14 residues. Germline assignment: CDR1 LGHDT and CDR2 YNNKEL (reference sequence). CDR3: CASSQRREGGEQYF. CDR3 DNA sequence: TGTGCCAGCAGCCAAAGGCGGGAGGGGGGCGAGCAGTACTTC.

V and J are TRBV19 and TRBJ1-1; perhaps TRBD1 as D (5 bases). The CDR3 runs to 15 residues. Germline loops: CDR1 LNHDA, CDR2 SQIVND (reference sequence). V dropped 7 bases and J dropped 0 bases, with 15 bases sitting between them. DNA for the CDR3: TGTGCCAGTAAGGGGCCAGGAGTTATGAACACTGAAGCTTTCTTT. As protein: CASKGPGVMNTEAFF.

This rearrangement joins TRBV5-8 to TRBJ2-7, with D tentatively TRBD1 or TRBD2 (5 bases each). CDR3 length: 14 residues. V was pared by 7 bases and J by 3 bases, with 17 bases between. Germline CDR1 reads SGHTS; CDR2 reads YDEGEE. The CDR3 bases are TGTGCCAGCCACCCGGGACCGCGCTTCTACGAGCAGTACTTC. Its protein is CASHPGPRFYEQYF. Looking up the rest from reference TRBV5-8 and TRBJ2-7 gives the full variable domain: EAGVTQSPTHLIKTRGQQATLRCSPISGHTSVYWYQQALGLGLQFLLWYDEGEERNRGNFPPRFSGRQFPNYSSELNVNALELEDSALYLCASHPGPRFYEQYFGPGTRLTVT.

J is TRBJ1-1 and V is TRBV12-3 or TRBV12-4; D is undetermined. The CDR3 contains 12 residues. V shed 2 bases and J shed 6 bases, with 7 bases lying between them. The CDR3 loop is CASSLTPPEAFF. CDR3 sequence (DNA): TGTGCCAGCAGTTTAACCCCGCCTGAAGCTTTCTTT.

This sequence joins TRBV28 and TRBJ1-2, with D uncertain. The germline V and J ends were trimmed by 6 bases and 5 bases, with 10 bases remaining between them. This CDR3 has 12 amino acids. Germline-derived CDR1 and CDR2 are MDHEN and SYDVKM. DNA for the CDR3: TGTGCCAGCAGATCAATCCGTTATGGCTACACCTTC. Its protein product is CASRSIRYGYTF.